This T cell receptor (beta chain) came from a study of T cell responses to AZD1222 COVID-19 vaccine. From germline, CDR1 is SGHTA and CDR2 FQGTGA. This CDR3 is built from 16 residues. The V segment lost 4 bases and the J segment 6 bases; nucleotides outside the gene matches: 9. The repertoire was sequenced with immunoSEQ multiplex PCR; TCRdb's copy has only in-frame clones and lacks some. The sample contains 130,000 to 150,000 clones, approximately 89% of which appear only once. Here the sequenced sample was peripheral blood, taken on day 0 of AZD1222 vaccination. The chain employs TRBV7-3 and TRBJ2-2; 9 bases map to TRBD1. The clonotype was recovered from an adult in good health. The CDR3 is CASSSGSGQGPGELFF. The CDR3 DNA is TGTGCCAGCAGCTCCGGATCGGGACAGGGCCCCGGGGAGCTGTTTTTT.